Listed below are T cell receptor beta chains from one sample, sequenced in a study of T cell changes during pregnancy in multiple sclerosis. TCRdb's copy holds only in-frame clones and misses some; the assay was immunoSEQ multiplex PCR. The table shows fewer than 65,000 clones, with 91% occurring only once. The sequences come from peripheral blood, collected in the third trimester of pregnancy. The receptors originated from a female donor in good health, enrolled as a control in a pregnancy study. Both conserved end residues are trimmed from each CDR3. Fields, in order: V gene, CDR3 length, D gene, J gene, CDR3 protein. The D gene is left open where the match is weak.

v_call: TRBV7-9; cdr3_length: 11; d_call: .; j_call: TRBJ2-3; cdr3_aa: ASSFFSTDTQY
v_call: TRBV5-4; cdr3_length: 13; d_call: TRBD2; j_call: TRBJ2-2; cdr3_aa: ASRPGLAGIGELF
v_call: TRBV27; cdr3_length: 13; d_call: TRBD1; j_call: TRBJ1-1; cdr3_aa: ASSQSQTGYSEAF
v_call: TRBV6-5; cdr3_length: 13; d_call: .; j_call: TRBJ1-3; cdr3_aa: ASSYDRNSGNTIY
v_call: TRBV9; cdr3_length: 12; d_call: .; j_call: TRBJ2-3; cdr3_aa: ASSPRGSSDTQY
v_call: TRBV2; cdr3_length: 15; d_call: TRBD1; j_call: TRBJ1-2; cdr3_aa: ASSAFGQGVLRDGYT
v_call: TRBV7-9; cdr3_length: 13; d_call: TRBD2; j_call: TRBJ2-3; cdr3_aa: ASSSTSEFTDTQY
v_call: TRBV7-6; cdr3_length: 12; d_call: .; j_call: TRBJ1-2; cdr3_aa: ASSLDAGGYGYT
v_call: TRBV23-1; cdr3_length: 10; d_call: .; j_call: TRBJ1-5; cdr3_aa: ASTRGNQPQH
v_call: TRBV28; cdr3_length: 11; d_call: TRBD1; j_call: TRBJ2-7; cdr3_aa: ASSRRGHGEQY
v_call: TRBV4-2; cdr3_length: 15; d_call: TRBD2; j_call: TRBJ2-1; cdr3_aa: ASSLGLAGGTYNEQF
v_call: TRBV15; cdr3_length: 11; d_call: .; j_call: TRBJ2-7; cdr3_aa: ATSREIATGKY
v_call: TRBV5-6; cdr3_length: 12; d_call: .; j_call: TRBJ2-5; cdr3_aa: ASSLTVPGETQY
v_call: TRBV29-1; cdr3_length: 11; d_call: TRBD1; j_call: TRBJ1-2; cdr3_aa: SVWTGAKYGYT
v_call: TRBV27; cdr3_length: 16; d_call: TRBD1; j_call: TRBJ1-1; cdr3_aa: ASSFQIRAGQENTEAF
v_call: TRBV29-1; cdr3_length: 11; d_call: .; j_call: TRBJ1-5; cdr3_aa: SVETALNQPQH
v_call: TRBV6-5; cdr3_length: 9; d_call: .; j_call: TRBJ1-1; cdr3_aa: ASVSYTEAF
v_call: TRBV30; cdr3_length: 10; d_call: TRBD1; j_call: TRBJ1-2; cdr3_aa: AAEGQGYGYT
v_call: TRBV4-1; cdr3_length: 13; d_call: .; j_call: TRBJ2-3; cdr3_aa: ASSQDRVVFDTQY
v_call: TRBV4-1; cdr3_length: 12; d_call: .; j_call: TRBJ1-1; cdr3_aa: ASSQAQGHTEAF
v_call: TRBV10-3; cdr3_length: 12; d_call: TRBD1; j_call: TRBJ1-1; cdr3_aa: AISLTGVNTEAF
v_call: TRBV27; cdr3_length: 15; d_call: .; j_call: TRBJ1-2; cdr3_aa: ASSLSGPGDSDYGYT
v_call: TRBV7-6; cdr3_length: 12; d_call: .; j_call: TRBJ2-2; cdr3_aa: ASRFQTGTGELF
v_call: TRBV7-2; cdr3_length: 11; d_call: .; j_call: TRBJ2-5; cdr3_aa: ASSLPGVETQY
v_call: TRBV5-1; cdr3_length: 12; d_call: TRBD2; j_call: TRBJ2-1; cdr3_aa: ASSGTSLPNEQF
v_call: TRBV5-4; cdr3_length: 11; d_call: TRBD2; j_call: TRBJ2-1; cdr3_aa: ASTGLADNEQF
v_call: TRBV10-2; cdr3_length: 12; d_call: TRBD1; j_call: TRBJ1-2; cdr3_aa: ASSELPGGAGYT
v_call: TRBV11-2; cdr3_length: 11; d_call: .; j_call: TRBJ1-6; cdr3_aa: ATCRELNSPLH
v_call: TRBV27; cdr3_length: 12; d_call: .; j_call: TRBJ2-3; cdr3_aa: ASSSGYQVDTQY